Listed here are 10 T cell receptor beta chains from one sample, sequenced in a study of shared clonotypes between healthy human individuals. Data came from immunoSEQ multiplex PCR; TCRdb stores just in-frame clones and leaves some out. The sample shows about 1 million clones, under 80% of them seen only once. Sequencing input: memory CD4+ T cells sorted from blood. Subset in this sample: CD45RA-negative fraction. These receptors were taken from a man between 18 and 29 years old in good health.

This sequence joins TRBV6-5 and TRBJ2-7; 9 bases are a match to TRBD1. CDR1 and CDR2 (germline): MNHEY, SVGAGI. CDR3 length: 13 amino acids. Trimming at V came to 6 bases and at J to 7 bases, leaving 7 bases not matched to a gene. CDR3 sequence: CASSPGQGWEQYF. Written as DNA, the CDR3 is TGTGCCAGCAGCCCGGGACAGGGATGGGAGCAGTACTTC.

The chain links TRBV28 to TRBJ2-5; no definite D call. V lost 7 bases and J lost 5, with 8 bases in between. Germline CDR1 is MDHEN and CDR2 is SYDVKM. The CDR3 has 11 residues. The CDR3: CASMNTETQYF. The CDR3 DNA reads TGTGCCAGCATGAACACCGAGACCCAGTACTTC. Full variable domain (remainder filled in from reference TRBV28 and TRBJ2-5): DVKVTQSSRYLVKRTGEKVFLECVQDMDHENMFWYRQDPGLGLRLIYFSYDVKMKEKGDIPEGYSVSREKKERFSLILESASTNQTSMYLCASMNTETQYFGPGTRLLVL.

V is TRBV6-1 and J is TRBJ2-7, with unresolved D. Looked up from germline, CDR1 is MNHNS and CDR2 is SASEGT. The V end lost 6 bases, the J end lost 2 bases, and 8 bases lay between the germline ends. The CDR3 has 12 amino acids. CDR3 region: CASRDRPYEQYF. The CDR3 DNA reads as TGTGCCAGCAGAGATAGACCCTACGAGCAGTACTTC.

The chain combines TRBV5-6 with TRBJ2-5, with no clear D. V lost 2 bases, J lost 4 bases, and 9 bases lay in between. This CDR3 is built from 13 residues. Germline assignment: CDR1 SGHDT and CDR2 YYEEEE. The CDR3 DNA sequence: TGTGCCAGCAGCTTTGCGGACGGAGAGACCCAGTACTTC. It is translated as CASSFADGETQYF.

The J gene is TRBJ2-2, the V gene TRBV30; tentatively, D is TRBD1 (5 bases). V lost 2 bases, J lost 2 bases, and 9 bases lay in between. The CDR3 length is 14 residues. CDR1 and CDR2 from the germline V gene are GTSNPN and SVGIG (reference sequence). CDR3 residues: CAWSFRGNTGELFF. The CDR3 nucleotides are TGTGCCTGGAGTTTTAGGGGCAACACCGGGGAGCTGTTTTTT.

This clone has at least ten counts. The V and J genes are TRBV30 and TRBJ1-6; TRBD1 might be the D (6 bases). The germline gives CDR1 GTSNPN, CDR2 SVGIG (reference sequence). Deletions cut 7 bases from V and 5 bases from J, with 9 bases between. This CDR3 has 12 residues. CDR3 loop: CASHRDNSPLHF. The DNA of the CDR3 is TGTGCCTCCCACAGGGATAATTCACCCCTCCACTTT. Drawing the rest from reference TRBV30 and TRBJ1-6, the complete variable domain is SQTIHQWPATLVQPVGSPLSLECTVEGTSNPNLYWYRQAAGRGLQLLFYSVGIGQISSEVPQNLSASRPQDRQFILSSKKLLLSDSGFYLCASHRDNSPLHFGNGTRLTVT.

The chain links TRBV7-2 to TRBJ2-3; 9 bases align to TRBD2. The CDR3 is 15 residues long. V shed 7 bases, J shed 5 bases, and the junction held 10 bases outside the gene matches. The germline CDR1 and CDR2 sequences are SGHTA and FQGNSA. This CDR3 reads CASTQPSGGLDTQYF. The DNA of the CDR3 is TGTGCCAGCACCCAGCCCAGCGGGGGGTTAGATACGCAGTATTTT.

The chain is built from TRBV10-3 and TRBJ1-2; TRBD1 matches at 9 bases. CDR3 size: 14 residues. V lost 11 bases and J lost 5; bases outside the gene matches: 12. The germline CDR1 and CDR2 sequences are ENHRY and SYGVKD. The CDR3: CAARPFGQGYGYTF. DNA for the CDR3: TGTGCCGCGCGCCCATTCGGACAGGGGTATGGCTACACCTTC.

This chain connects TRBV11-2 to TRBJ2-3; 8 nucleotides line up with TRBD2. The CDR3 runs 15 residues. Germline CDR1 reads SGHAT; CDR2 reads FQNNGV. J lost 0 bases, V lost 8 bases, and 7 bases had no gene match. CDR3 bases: TGTGCCAGCCGAGGACTAGCAGGAAGCACAGATACGCAGTATTTT. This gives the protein CASRGLAGSTDTQYF.

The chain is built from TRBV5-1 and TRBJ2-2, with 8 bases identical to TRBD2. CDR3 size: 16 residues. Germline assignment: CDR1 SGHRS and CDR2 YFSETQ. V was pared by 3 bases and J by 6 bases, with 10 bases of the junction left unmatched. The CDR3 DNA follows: TGCGCCAGCAGCTCCACCGGGACTAGGGACTCCGGGGAGCTGTTTTTT. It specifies CASSSTGTRDSGELFF.